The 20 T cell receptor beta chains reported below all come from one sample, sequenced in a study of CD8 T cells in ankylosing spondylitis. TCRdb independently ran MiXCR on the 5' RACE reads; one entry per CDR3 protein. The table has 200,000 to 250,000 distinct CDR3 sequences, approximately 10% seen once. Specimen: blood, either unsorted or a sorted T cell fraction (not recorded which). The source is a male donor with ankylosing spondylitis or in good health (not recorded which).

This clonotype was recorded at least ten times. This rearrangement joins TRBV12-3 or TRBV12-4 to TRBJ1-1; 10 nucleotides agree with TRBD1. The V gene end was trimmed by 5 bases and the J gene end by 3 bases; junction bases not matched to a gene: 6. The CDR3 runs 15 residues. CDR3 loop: CASSKRDRGDTEAFF. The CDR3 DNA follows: TGTGCCAGCAGTAAGAGGGACAGGGGTGACACTGAAGCTTTCTTT.

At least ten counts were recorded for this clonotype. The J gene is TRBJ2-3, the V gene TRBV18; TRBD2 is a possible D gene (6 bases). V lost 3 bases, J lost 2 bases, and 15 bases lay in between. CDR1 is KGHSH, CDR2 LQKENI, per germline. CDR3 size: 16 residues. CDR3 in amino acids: CASSPSPRGNTDTQYF. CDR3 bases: TGTGCCAGCTCACCGTCACCCCGGGGGAACACAGATACGCAGTATTTT.

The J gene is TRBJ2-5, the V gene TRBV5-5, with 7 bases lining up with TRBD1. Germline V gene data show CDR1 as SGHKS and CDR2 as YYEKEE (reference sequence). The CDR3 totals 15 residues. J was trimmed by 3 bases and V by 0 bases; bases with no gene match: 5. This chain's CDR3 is CASSLEGDSKETQYF. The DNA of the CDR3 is TGTGCCAGCAGCTTGGAAGGGGACAGTAAAGAGACCCAGTACTTC.

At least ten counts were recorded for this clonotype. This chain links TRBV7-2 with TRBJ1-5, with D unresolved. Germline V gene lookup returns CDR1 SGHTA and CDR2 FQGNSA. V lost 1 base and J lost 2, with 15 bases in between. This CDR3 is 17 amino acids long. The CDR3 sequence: CASSLVHSPSGNQPQHF. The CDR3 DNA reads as TGTGCCAGCAGCTTAGTTCACAGCCCGTCGGGCAATCAGCCCCAGCATTTT.

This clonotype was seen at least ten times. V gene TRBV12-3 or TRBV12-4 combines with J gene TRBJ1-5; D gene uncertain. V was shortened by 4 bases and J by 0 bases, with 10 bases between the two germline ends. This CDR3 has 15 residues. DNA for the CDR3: TGTGCCAGCAGTTACAGCGATTATAGCAATCAGCCCCAGCATTTT. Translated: CASSYSDYSNQPQHF.

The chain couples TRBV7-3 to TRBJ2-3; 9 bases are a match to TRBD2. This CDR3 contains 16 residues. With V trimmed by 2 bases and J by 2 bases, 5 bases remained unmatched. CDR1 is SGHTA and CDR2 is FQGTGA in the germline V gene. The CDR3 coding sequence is TGTGCCAGCAGCTTATTCGCTAGCGGGGACACAGATACGCAGTATTTT. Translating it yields CASSLFASGDTDTQYF.

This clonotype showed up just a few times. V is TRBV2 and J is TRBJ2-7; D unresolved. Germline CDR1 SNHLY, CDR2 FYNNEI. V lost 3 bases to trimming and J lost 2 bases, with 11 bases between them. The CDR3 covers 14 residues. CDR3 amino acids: CASSEVAGTYEQYF. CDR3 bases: TGTGCCAGCAGTGAGGTGGCCGGTACCTACGAGCAGTACTTC.

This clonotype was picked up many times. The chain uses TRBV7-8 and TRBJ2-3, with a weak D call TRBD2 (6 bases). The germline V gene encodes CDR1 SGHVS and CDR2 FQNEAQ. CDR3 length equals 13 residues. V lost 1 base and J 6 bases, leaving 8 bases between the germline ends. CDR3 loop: CASSLVGGDTQYF. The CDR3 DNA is TGTGCCAGCAGCTTAGTCGGAGGGGATACGCAGTATTTT. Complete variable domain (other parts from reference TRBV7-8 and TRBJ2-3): GAGVSQSPRYKVAKRGQDVALRCDPISGHVSLFWYQQALGQGPEFLTYFQNEAQLDKSGLPSDRFFAERPEGSVSTLKIQRTQQEDSAVYLCASSLVGGDTQYFGPGTRLTVL.

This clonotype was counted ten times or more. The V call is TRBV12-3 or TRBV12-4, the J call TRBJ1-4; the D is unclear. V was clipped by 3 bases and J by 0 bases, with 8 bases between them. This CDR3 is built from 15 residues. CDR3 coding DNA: TGTGCCAGCAGTTTCTCGGAAACAACTAATGAAAAACTGTTTTTT. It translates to CASSFSETTNEKLFF.

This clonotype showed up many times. CDR3 nucleotide sequence: TGTGCCACCAGTGAAGGGGACATGAACACTGAAGCTTTCTTT. It translates to CATSEGDMNTEAFF. The chain uses TRBV24-1 and TRBJ1-1; tentative D call: TRBD1 (6 bases). Germline V CDR1 and CDR2: KGHDR, SFDVKD. The CDR3 consists of 14 residues. V lost 4 bases to trimming and J lost 0 bases, with 8 bases between them.

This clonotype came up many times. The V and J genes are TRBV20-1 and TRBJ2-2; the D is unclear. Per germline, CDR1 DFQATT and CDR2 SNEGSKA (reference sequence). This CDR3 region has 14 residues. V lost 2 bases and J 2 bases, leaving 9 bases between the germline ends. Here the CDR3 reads CSARQKINTGELFF. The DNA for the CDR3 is TGCAGTGCTAGACAGAAAATAAACACCGGGGAGCTGTTTTTT.

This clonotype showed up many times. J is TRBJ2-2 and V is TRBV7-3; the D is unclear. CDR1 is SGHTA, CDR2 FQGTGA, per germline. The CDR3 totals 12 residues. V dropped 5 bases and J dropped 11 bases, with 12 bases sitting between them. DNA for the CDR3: TGTGCCAGCAGCCTCCGGGTGGGAGAGCTGTTTTTT. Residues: CASSLRVGELFF.

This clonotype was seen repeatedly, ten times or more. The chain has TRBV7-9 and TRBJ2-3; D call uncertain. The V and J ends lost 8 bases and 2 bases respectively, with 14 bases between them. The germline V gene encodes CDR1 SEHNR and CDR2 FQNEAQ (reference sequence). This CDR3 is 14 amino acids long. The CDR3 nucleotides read TGTGCCAGCCGGAGTGTGCGATTCACAGATACGCAGTATTTT. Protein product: CASRSVRFTDTQYF.

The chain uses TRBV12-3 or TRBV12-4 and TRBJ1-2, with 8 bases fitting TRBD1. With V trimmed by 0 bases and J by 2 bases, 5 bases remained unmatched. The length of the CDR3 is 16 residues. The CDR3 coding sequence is TGTGCCAGCAGTTTAGCGTTGACAGGGGAGAACTATGGCTACACCTTC. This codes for CASSLALTGENYGYTF.

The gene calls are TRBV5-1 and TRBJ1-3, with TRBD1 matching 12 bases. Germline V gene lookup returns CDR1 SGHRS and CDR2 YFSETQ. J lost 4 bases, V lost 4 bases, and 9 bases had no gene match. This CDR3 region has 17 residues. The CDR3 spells CASSPFGDRGPGNTIYF. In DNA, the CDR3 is TGCGCCAGCAGCCCGTTCGGGGACAGGGGGCCAGGAAACACCATATATTTT.

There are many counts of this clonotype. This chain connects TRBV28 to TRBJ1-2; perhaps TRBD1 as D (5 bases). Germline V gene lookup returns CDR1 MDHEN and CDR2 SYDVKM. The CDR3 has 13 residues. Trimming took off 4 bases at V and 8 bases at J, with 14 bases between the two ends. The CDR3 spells CASSSLDIGGYTF. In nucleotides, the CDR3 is TGTGCCAGCAGTTCCCTGGACATTGGCGGCTACACCTTC.

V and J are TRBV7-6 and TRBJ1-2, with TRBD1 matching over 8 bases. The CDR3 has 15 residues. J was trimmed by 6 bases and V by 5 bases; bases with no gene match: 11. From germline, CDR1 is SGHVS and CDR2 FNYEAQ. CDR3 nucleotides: TGTGCCAGCAGCCCCGCCGGACAGGGAGTGGATGGCTACACCTTC. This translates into CASSPAGQGVDGYTF. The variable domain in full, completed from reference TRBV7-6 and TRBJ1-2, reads GAGVSQSPRYKVTKRGQDVALRCDPISGHVSLYWYRQALGQGPEFLTYFNYEAQQDKSGLPNDRFSAERPEGSISTLTIQRTEQRDSAMYRCASSPAGQGVDGYTFGSGTRLTVV.

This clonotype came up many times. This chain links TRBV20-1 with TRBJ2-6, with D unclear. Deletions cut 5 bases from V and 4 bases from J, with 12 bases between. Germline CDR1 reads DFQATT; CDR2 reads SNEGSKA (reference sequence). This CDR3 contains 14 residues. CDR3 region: CSARPGFGANVLTF. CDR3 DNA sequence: TGCAGTGCTCGCCCCGGGTTCGGGGCCAACGTCCTGACTTTC.

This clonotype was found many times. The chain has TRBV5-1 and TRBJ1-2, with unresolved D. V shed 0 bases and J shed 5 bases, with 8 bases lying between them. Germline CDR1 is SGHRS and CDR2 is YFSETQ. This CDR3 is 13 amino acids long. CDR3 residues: CASSLDGVYGYTF. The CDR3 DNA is TGCGCCAGCAGCTTGGACGGAGTATATGGCTACACCTTC.

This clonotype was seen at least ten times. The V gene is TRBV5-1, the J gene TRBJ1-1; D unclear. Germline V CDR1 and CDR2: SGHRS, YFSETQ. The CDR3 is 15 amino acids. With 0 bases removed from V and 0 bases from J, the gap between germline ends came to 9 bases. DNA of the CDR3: TGCGCCAGCAGCTTGGTCCCAGGATTGAACACTGAAGCTTTCTTT. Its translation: CASSLVPGLNTEAFF.